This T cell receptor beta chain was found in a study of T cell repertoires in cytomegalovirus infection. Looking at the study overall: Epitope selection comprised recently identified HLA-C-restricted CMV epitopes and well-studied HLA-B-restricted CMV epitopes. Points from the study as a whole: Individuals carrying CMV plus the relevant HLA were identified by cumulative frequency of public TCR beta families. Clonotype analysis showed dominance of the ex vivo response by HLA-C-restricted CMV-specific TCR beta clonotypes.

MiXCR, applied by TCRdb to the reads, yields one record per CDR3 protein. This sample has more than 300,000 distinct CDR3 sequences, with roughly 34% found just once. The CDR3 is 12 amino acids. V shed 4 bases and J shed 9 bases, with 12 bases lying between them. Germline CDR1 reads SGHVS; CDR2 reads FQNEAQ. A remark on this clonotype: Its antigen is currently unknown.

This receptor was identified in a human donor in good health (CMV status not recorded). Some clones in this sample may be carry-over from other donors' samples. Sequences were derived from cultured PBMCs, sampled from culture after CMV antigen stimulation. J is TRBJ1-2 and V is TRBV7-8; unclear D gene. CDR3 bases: TGTGCCAGCAGCTCTCCCCCCACCCGCTACACCTTC. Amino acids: CASSSPPTRYTF.